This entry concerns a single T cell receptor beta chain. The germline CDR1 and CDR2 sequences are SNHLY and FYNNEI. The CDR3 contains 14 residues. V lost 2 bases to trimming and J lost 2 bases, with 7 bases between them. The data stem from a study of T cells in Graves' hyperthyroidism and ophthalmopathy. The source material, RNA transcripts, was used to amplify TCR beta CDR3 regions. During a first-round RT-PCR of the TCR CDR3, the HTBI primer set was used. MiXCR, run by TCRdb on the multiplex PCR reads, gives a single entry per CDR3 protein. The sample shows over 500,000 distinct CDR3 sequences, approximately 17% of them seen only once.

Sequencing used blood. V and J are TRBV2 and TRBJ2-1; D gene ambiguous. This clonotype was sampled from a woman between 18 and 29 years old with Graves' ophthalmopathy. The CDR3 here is CASSERPAYNEQFF. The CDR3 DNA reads TGTGCCAGCAGTGAACGGCCAGCCTACAATGAGCAGTTCTTC.